What follows are 16 T cell receptor beta chains derived from one specimen sequenced in a study of technical replicates of blood from several donors. The assay was immunoSEQ multiplex PCR, and TCRdb's table has in-frame clones only and misses some. The sample yields tens of thousands of clones, about 86% seen once. The sequenced sample was PBMCs. Receptors originate from a human donor in good health. Some clones in this sample may be carry-over from other donors' samples.

By proportion, this clone is medium-sized. The chain is built from TRBV5-4 and TRBJ1-5; no clear D gene. Germline V gene lookup returns CDR1 SGHNT and CDR2 YYREEE (reference sequence). V dropped 0 bases and J dropped 0 bases, with 10 bases sitting between them. The CDR3 runs 16 residues. Written as DNA, the CDR3 is TGTGCCAGCAGCTTGGGGGGAGGTGGTAGCAATCAGCCCCAGCATTTT. It yields the protein CASSLGGGGSNQPQHF. The full variable domain, rest sourced from reference TRBV5-4 and TRBJ1-5, is ETGVTQSPTHLIKTRGQQVTLRCSSQSGHNTVSWYQQALGQGPQFIFQYYREEENGRGNFPPRFSGLQFPNYSSELNVNALELDDSALYLCASSLGGGGSNQPQHFGDGTRLSIL.

The rearrangement joins TRBV4-3 to TRBJ2-7; D gene uncertain. Germline CDR1 is LGHNA and CDR2 is YSLEER. V dropped 0 bases and J dropped 1 base, with 13 bases sitting between them. The CDR3 length is 16 residues. The CDR3 reads CASSQDAAGTSYEQYF. CDR3 nucleotides: TGCGCCAGCAGCCAAGATGCGGCCGGTACTTCCTACGAGCAGTACTTC.

The V call is TRBV5-1, the J call TRBJ2-7; D might be TRBD2 (6 bases). The CDR3 totals 14 residues. Germline V CDR1 and CDR2: SGHRS, YFSETQ. With 0 bases removed from V and 9 bases from J, the gap between germline ends came to 16 bases. The CDR3 spells CASSLGGGKDGQYF. The CDR3 nucleotides are TGCGCCAGCAGCTTGGGGGGAGGAAAAGACGGGCAGTACTTC.

This sequence joins TRBV4-3 and TRBJ2-7; TRBD2 aligns across 9 bases. Germline-derived CDR1 and CDR2 are LGHNA and YSLEER. The CDR3 length is 16 residues. The trim removed 0 bases at V and 4 bases at J, leaving 7 bases unmatched. CDR3 amino acids: CASSQDWLAGLYEQYF. The CDR3 region has the DNA TGCGCCAGCAGCCAAGATTGGCTAGCGGGATTGTACGAGCAGTACTTC.

This rearrangement joins TRBV19 to TRBJ2-7; the match to TRBD1 covers 8 bases. The CDR3 has 14 residues. V dropped 6 bases and J dropped 3; count of bases not matched to a gene: 7. Germline CDR1 and CDR2: LNHDA and SQIVND (reference sequence). CDR3 sequence reads: CASRQAGGHYEQYF. DNA of the CDR3: TGTGCCAGTAGACAAGCAGGGGGCCACTACGAGCAGTACTTC. Combining the CDR3 with reference TRBV19 and TRBJ2-7 gives the whole variable domain DGGITQSPKYLFRKEGQNVTLSCEQNLNHDAMYWYRQDPGQGLRLIYYSQIVNDFQKGDIAEGYSVSREKKESFPLTVTSAQKNPTAFYLCASRQAGGHYEQYFGPGTRLTVT.

V usage is TRBV2 and J usage is TRBJ1-5; D may be TRBD1 (5 bases). In germline, CDR1 is SNHLY, CDR2 FYNNEI. CDR3 length: 13 amino acids. The V end was cut by 7 bases, the J end by 6 bases, with 13 bases between. CDR3 coding DNA: TGTGCCAGCACCGGGGACGGGGGTCAGCCCCAGCATTTT. Translating it yields CASTGDGGQPQHF. Drawing the rest from reference TRBV2 and TRBJ1-5, the complete variable domain is EPEVTQTPSHQVTQMGQEVILRCVPISNHLYFYWYRQILGQKVEFLVSFYNNEISEKSEIFDDQFSVERPDGSNFTLKIRSTKLEDSAMYFCASTGDGGQPQHFGDGTRLSIL.

The V and J genes are TRBV12-5 and TRBJ2-1, with TRBD2 identical over 12 bases. CDR1 and CDR2 from the germline V gene are LGHNT and FRNRAP. The V gene end was trimmed by 2 bases and the J gene end by 9 bases; junction bases not matched to a gene: 11. This CDR3 region has 17 residues. CDR3 loop: CASGLPPPSGGATEQFF. As DNA, the CDR3 is TGTGCTAGTGGTTTGCCCCCCCCTAGCGGGGGGGCAACTGAGCAGTTCTTC.

The rearrangement joins TRBV4-3 to TRBJ1-6, with TRBD1 matching over 7 bases. With V trimmed by 3 bases and J by 8 bases, 7 bases remained unmatched. This CDR3 is built from 15 residues. Germline values: CDR1 LGHNA, CDR2 YSLEER. CDR3 sequence reads: CASSHEGQSYSPLHF. The CDR3 region has the DNA TGCGCCAGCAGCCACGAGGGACAGTCTTATTCACCCCTCCACTTT.

V gene TRBV6-1 combines with J gene TRBJ2-1, with a weak D call TRBD2 (5 bases). V was cut by 4 bases and J by 8 bases, with 12 bases left in between. Germline-derived CDR1 and CDR2 are MNHNS and SASEGT. This CDR3 spans 13 amino acids. CDR3 nucleotides: TGTGCCAGCAGTGCCAGGACTGGGCATGAGCAGTTCTTC. Residues: CASSARTGHEQFF.

This clone was seen only a few times. J is TRBJ2-3 and V is TRBV5-8; D may be TRBD1 (7 bases). The germline V gene has CDR1 SGHTS and CDR2 YDEGEE. V lost 0 bases to trimming and J lost 5 bases, with 10 bases between them. The CDR3 is made up of 14 amino acids. The CDR3 DNA follows: TGTGCCAGCAGCTTGGAGCAGGGGGGAGATACGCAGTATTTT. Amino acid sequence: CASSLEQGGDTQYF.

This clone was found once. The J gene is TRBJ2-5, the V gene TRBV6-5, with 9 bases aligning to TRBD1. V lost 4 bases and J lost 1; bases outside the gene matches: 4. Germline V gene sequence: CDR1 MNHEY, CDR2 SVGAGI. The CDR3 contains 15 residues. CDR3 sequence reads: CASSSWGQGQETQYF. The CDR3 coding sequence is TGTGCCAGCAGTTCCTGGGGACAGGGCCAAGAGACCCAGTACTTC.

V and J are TRBV10-3 and TRBJ1-6; 7 bases are a match to TRBD1. Germline CDR1 reads ENHRY; CDR2 reads SYGVKD. V gave up 7 bases and J gave up 5 bases; unmatched junction bases: 5. The CDR3 contains 14 residues. The CDR3 loop reads CAITGQENNSPLHF. The CDR3 DNA reads TGTGCCATCACCGGACAGGAGAATAATTCACCCCTCCACTTT.

CDR3 region: CASSLRGVSGENTIYF. CDR3 coding DNA: TGTGCCAGCAGCCTCAGGGGGGTGAGCGGTGAAAACACCATATATTTT. The V and J genes are TRBV5-6 and TRBJ1-3, with 7 bases matching TRBD1. The CDR3 length is 16 residues. The germline gives CDR1 SGHDT, CDR2 YYEEEE. With 4 bases clipped from V and 6 bases from J, the junction kept 13 bases outside the gene matches.

This chain's CDR3 is CSVVSETQYF. The CDR3, as DNA: TGCAGCGTCGTATCTGAGACCCAGTACTTC. This chain uses TRBV29-1 with TRBJ2-5; D is undetermined. The V end was cut by 6 bases, the J end by 5 bases, with 7 bases between. CDR1 is SQVTM and CDR2 is ANQGSEA in the germline V gene. The CDR3 length is 10 residues.

The CDR3 sequence: CASSSGLAGGKEELFF. The DNA for the CDR3 is TGTGCCAGCAGCTCGGGACTAGCGGGAGGGAAGGAGGAGCTGTTTTTT. The chain links TRBV7-3 to TRBJ2-2; 16 positions agree with TRBD2. In germline, CDR1 is SGHTA, CDR2 FQGTGA. The CDR3 is 16 residues long. V was clipped by 4 bases and J by 10 bases; unmatched bases: 6.

The V and J genes are TRBV7-3 and TRBJ2-6; D not certain. The V and J ends lost 6 bases and 8 bases respectively, with 14 bases between them. This CDR3 spans 14 amino acids. Per germline, CDR1 SGHTA and CDR2 FQGTGA. In DNA, the CDR3 is TGTGCCAGCAGGGAAGGATCAGGTTCCAACGTCCTGACTTTC. Protein: CASREGSGSNVLTF.